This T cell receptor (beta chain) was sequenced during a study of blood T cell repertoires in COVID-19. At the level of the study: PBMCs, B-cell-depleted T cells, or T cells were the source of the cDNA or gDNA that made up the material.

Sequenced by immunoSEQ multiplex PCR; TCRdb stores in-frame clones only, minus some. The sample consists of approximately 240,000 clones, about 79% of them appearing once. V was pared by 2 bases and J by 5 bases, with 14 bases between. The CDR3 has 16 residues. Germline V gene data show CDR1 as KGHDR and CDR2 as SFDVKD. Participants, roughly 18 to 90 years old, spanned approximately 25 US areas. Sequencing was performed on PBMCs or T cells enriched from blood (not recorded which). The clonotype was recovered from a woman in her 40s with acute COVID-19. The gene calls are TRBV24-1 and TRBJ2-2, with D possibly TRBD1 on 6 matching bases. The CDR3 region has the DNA TGTGCCACCAGTGATTGGACGTTCACAGGGACCGGGGAGCTGTTTTTT. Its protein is CATSDWTFTGTGELFF.